This TCR beta chain was profiled in a study of blood T cell repertoires in COVID-19. Study-level information: Acute and convalescent COVID-19 samples came from the United States, Italy and Spain. Sources were T cells, B-cell-depleted T cells, or PBMCs; the material itself was cDNA or gDNA.

The V gene lost 4 bases and the J gene lost 4 bases, with 17 bases spanning the gap. CDR1 is ENHRY and CDR2 is SYGVKD in the germline V gene. The CDR3 consists of 15 residues. Study processing details: Estimation of nucleated cell counts relied on the amplification of reference gene primers. Some clones are missing from TCRdb's copy, which holds only in-frame ones; the method was immunoSEQ multiplex PCR. The V and J calls and clone size were taken over from that table, and D and trimming were inferred from the DNA. This table has some 250,000 clones, approximately 86% appearing once. The chain combines TRBV10-3 with TRBJ2-7; tentative D call: TRBD1 (7 bases). The TCR comes from a woman in her 30s who had recovered from COVID-19. The sample comprised peripheral blood. For the CDR3, the DNA is TGTGCCATCAGTGGCGGGGAGACAGGGAGGTACGAGCAGTACTTC. It translates to CAISGGETGRYEQYF.